This entry describes one T cell receptor (beta chain). Nominal health characterized the donors when sampled, though unrecorded immune exposures were likely. The data originate from a study of cytomegalovirus exposure and HLA in healthy donors. Use of 60 Vbeta and 13 Jbeta primers characterized the PCR. Repertoires were generated with immunoSEQ multiplex PCR, while TCRdb's copy carries only in-frame clones and drops some. The table lists about 120,000 clones, more than 65% of them singletons. The specimen sequenced was PBMCs. This clonotype originated in a man aged 18 to 30 in good health and CMV-seropositive.

The CDR3 sequence: CASSFGQGAGSPLHF. In DNA form, the CDR3 reads TGTGCCAGCAGCTTCGGACAGGGGGCAGGGTCACCCCTCCACTTT. This chain connects TRBV5-6 to TRBJ1-6; 11 bases are shared with TRBD1. V trimming: 2 bases; J trimming: 10 bases; junction bases outside the gene matches: 5. CDR3 length equals 15 residues. Per the germline V gene, CDR1 is SGHDT and CDR2 is YYEEEE.